This T cell receptor beta chain was obtained from a study of OX40 agonist ivuxolimab in advanced cancers. Notes on the research overall: Ivuxolimab was an agonistic, fully human IgG2 monoclonal antibody directed against OX40 (CD134), a costimulatory receptor. Patients were allowed to have had prior anti-PD-1, anti-PD-L1 or anti-CTLA-4 therapy, and about 40% of the dose-escalation patients had been treated with checkpoint inhibitors. The point of sequencing TCRbeta in the periphery was to test whether ivuxolimab changed TCR sequence diversity and drove clonal T-cell expansion. Partial responses were achieved by three dose-escalation patients, of whom one had hepatocellular carcinoma and two had cutaneous melanoma. Intravenous ivuxolimab was administered to patients every 2 weeks at six dose levels: 0.01, 0.1, 0.3, 1.5, 3 and 10 mg/kg. In the dose-escalation cohort, approximately 83% of patients were male, and the mean age was roughly 60 years with a range of roughly 23 to 90. Among the approximately 50 dose-escalation patients, about 20 had hepatocellular carcinoma, roughly 15 melanoma, 9 renal cell carcinoma and 9 head and neck cancer. The paper describes the monotherapy dose-escalation part (N of about 47 patients) of the phase I trial of ivuxolimab.

About this clone itself: The antigen this receptor binds is unknown. No base quality values were provided; no much bigger clone lies one nucleotide off.

The trial excluded patients who had a history of autoimmune disease or were on systemic immunosuppression. Peripheral blood for TCR sequencing was collected from all dose cohorts at baseline, on cycle 4 day 1, and on cycle 7 day 1. The samples were taken from a phase I, first-in-human, multicenter, open-label dose-escalation trial of ivuxolimab. Adults with locally advanced or metastatic melanoma, renal cell carcinoma, hepatocellular carcinoma or head and neck squamous cell carcinoma were enrolled in the trial. Before TCR sequencing, CD4+ and CD8+ T cells were separately sorted from peripheral blood. Genomic DNA was extracted from sorted cells for sequencing of the TCRbeta CDR3 region. The immunoSEQ Assay was used for sequencing of TCRbeta CDR3 regions. TCRdb retrieved this table from immuneACCESS and kept in-frame rearrangements only. Not all clones are present; in checked studies, unresolved V genes account for under half, and no reason is known for the remainder. The table for this sample lists about 110,000 clones; approximately 90% of them were counted only once. Of the sample, around 1.2% is held by the ten largest clones.

The paper as a whole reports these results and caveats: Which antigens the clonally expanded peripheral T cells were specific for was not determined. Low levels of normalized T-cell clonal expansion were also seen in some nonresponding patients. At doses of 0.1 to 3.0 mg/kg, clonal expansion of both CD4+ and CD8+ blood T cells was observed from baseline to week 6. In the 0.1-3.0 mg/kg groups, partial responders had among the lowest normalized peripheral clonal expansion, particularly in CD8+ T cells. After ivuxolimab, more expanded clones were found on average in CD8+ T cells than in CD4+ T cells.

V was cut back by 0 bases and J by 3 bases, leaving a gap of 15 bases between them. The CDR3, cysteine through phenylalanine, is 17 amino acids long. Of all the DNA, just the CDR3 is kept, 51 bases in frame from base 1. The germline V gene provides CDR1 SGHRS and CDR2 YFSETQ. This TCR was sampled from an adult with an advanced solid tumor such as melanoma, head and neck, liver or kidney cancer. This receptor chain uses TRBV5-1 and TRBJ2-2; no D segment can be confidently identified. The sample in question was CD4+ or CD8+ T cells sorted from blood, obtained in a trial of the OX40 agonist ivuxolimab. Read as DNA, the sequence is TGCGCCAGCAGCTTGGAGGCAGTTAAATCTTACACCGGGGAGCTGTTTTTT. The translation is CASSLEAVKSYTGELFF. Full variable domain (CDR3 extended with the reference TRBV5-1 and TRBJ2-2 proteins): KAGVTQTPRYLIKTRGQQVTLSCSPISGHRSVSWYQQTPGQGLQFLFEYFSETQRNKGNFPGRFSGRQFSNSRSEMNVSTLELGDSALYLCASSLEAVKSYTGELFFGEGSRLTVL.